These T cell receptor beta chains were read from a single sample in a study of OX40 agonist ivuxolimab in advanced cancers. The method was immunoSEQ multiplex PCR; TCRdb's version includes in-frame clones alone and lacks a portion of them. The sample consists of about 130,000 clones, around 93% of them appearing once. The sequenced sample was CD4+ or CD8+ T cells sorted from blood, obtained in a trial of the OX40 agonist ivuxolimab. The receptors shown here come from an adult with an advanced solid tumor such as melanoma, head and neck, liver or kidney cancer. Both conserved end residues are trimmed from each CDR3. D genes are given only for firm matches.

>TRBV6-5|TRBD1
ASRDRDRSNYGYT
>TRBV11-2|NA
ASSPRQFSGYT
>TRBV7-3|NA
ASSLQGSMNTEAF
>TRBV19|NA
ATAGRGGSGANVLA
>TRBV19|NA
ASSETGTEQF
>TRBV6-5|NA
ASTGPGDGYT
>TRBV28|NA
AWTKALNTEAF
>TRBV5-8|NA
ASSSGTSTTNEKLF
>TRBV11-3|NA
ASSLYAGVNTEAF
>TRBV18|NA
ASSPEGIGQPQH
>TRBV29-1|TRBD1
SVVGTGSWDGYT
>TRBV5-6|TRBD1
ASSGQGGADTQY
>TRBV5-1|NA
ASSPGGGDTEAF
>TRBV5-6|NA
ASSSPLDLGENEQF
>TRBV19|NA
ASSVALDQPQH
>TRBV6-6|NA
ASRRTGEGGYT
>TRBV7-9|NA
ASSLTRGIHEAF
>TRBV29-1|NA
SLQMMTSSYNEQF
>TRBV19|NA
ASNEQGEFPQH
>TRBV28|TRBD1
ASGSGTGSPN
>TRBV9|TRBD2
ASSVGTSDVQEETQY
>TRBV27|NA
ASSDQGHGSNEQF
>TRBV21-1|NA
ASSQRQGSEAF
>TRBV20-1|NA
SADSGNTIY
>TRBV28|NA
ASRPGGGSGYGYT
>TRBV10-3|NA
AINPGTLTHEAF
>TRBV19|TRBD1
ASMRTGASGELF
>TRBV7-2|NA
ASSPILSYEQY
>TRBV11-2|TRBD2
ASSSAGTSVYEQY
>TRBV18|NA
ASSLPPGFGGYT
>TRBV2|NA
ASSDYGYT
>TRBV6-5|NA
ASGFNEKLF
>TRBV12-2|NA
ASPRDTQY
>TRBV7-2|NA
ASSPSGAATNEKLF